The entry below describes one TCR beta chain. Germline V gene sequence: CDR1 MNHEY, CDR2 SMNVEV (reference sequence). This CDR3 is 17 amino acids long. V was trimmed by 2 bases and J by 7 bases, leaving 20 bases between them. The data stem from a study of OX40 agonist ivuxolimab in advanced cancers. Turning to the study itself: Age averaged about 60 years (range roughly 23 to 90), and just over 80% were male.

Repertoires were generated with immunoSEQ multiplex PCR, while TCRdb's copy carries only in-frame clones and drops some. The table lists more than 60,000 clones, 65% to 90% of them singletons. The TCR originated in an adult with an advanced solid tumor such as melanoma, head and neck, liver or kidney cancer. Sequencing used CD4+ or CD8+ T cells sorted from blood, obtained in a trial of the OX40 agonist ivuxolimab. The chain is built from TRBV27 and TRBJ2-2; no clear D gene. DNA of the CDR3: TGTGCCAGCAGTTTAATGACGTGGACCTCGTTTGGCGGGGAGCTGTTTTTT. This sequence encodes CASSLMTWTSFGGELFF.